This T cell receptor beta chain was identified during a study of blood T cells in healthy people across ages. Across the whole study: Every two T cells gave about one barcoded beta molecule via template switching. Study results and limitations: Donor CMV status was unknown, possibly confounding expanded clonotype changes. Any conclusive comparison of naive versus antigen-experienced cells was prevented by using unsorted PBMCs.

The V gene's germline CDR1 is DFQATT and CDR2 SNEGSKA (reference sequence). J gave up 3 bases and V 4 bases, and 2 bases lay outside the gene matches. This CDR3 contains 13 residues. Then a second PCR, running about 6 to 11 cycles, was carried out with a sample-barcoded 5' primer and a J-beta primer mix. Using its own MiXCR run on the 5' RACE reads, TCRdb lists one record per CDR3 protein. This table has about 1.5 million distinct CDR3 sequences, less than 45% appearing once. As concerns this clonotype: The antigen remains unidentified.

The TCR was taken from a woman aged 18-29 years in good health. The material sequenced was blood. This chain connects TRBV20-1 to TRBJ1-5; 8 bases map to TRBD1. The CDR3 DNA reads as TGCAGTGCTAAGGGACAGGTCAATCAGCCCCAGCATTTT. It translates to CSAKGQVNQPQHF.